This entry describes one T cell receptor (beta chain). Its antigen is not identified. The germline V and J ends were trimmed by 0 bases and 8 bases, with 11 bases remaining between them. CDR3 length equals 13 residues. Germline V gene lookup returns CDR1 SGDLS and CDR2 YYNGEE. The data belong to a study of post-analysis software for immune sequencing data. Study-wide points: When compared against controls, multiple sclerosis patients showed significantly lower normalized Chao1 diversity. Five or six TRBV segments (TRBV5-6, TRBV5-1 and TRBV20-1 among them) occurred more frequently in patients than in controls.

Unique molecular identifiers featured in each of the TCR beta cDNA libraries. Input of about 0.9 to 10 million T cells yielded approximately 500,000 cDNA molecules. Each CDR3 protein is one row after TCRdb ran MiXCR on the PCR reads. The sample records some 700,000 distinct CDR3 sequences, roughly three fifths being singletons. The receptor was isolated from a girl aged 2 to 10 with multiple sclerosis. The source material was blood. The rearrangement uses TRBV9 and TRBJ1-2; D ambiguous. The CDR3 coding sequence is TGTGCCAGCAGCGTAGCGGGATTTGAAGGCTACACCTTC. This gives the protein CASSVAGFEGYTF.